The sequence of this T cell receptor (beta chain) was determined in a study of T cells in narcolepsy. The germline V and J ends were trimmed by 7 bases and 8 bases, with 20 bases remaining between them. The CDR3 runs 15 residues. Germline V gene data show CDR1 as SGHTA and CDR2 as FQGTGA. Using immunoSEQ multiplex PCR, the repertoire was profiled, and TCRdb retains in-frame clones only, with some absent. The sample contains over 10,000 clones, around nine tenths of which appear only once. Material: CD45RA- memory CD4+ T cells from PBMCs. The sequence was obtained from a human donor with narcolepsy. The chain uses TRBV7-3 and TRBJ2-2; tentative D call: TRBD2 (5 bases). The CDR3 loop is CASTITDSPGGELFF. CDR3 nucleotide sequence: TGTGCCAGCACCATAACGGACTCCCCAGGAGGGGAGCTGTTTTTT.